The clone carrying this TCR beta chain was found a few times. Its antigen is unidentified. Germline trimming cut 4 bases from V and 3 bases from J; bases unmatched to any gene: 8. The CDR3 covers 16 residues. Germline loops: CDR1 MGHRA, CDR2 YSYEKL. These data are taken from a study of beta chain features in type 1 diabetes. Study outcomes and limitations: Fewer insertions but more deletions were seen at VDJ junctions in type 1 diabetes patients. In every one of the four CD4+ subsets, TCRB CDR3s were moderately but significantly shorter in Type 1 diabetes patients.

TCRB transcripts that were expressed got sequenced, as all of the isolated RNA had been reverse transcribed. Profiled with immunoSEQ multiplex PCR; TCRdb holds only in-frame clones, not every one. The table includes about 700,000 clones, about an eighth detected once. The chain links TRBV4-1 to TRBJ1-4; the match to TRBD1 covers 7 bases. The sample taken for sequencing was naive CD4+ T cells from blood. The TCR comes from a man aged 18 to 29 with type 1 diabetes. The CDR3: CASSLRQGDANEKLFF. CDR3 DNA sequence: TGCGCCAGCAGCCTTCGACAGGGCGACGCTAATGAAAAACTGTTTTTT.